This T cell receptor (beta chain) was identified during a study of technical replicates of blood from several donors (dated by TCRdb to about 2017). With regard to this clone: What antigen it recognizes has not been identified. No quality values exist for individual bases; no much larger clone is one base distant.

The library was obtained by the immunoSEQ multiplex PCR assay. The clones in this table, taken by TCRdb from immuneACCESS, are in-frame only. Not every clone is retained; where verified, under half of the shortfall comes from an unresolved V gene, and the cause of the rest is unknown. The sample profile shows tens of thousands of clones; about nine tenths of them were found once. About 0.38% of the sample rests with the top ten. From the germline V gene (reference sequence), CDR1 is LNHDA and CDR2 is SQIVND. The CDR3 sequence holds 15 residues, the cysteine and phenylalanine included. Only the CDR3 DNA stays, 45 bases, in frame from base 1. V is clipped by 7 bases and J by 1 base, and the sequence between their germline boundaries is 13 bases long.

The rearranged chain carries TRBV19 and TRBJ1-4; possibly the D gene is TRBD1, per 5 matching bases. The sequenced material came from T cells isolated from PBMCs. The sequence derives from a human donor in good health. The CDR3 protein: CASKVTGVTNEKLFF. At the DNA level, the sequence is TGTGCCAGTAAAGTTACGGGGGTAACTAATGAAAAACTGTTTTTT. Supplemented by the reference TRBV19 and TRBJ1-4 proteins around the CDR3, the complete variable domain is DGGITQSPKYLFRKEGQNVTLSCEQNLNHDAMYWYRQDPGQGLRLIYYSQIVNDFQKGDIAEGYSVSREKKESFPLTVTSAQKNPTAFYLCASKVTGVTNEKLFFGSGTQLSVL.